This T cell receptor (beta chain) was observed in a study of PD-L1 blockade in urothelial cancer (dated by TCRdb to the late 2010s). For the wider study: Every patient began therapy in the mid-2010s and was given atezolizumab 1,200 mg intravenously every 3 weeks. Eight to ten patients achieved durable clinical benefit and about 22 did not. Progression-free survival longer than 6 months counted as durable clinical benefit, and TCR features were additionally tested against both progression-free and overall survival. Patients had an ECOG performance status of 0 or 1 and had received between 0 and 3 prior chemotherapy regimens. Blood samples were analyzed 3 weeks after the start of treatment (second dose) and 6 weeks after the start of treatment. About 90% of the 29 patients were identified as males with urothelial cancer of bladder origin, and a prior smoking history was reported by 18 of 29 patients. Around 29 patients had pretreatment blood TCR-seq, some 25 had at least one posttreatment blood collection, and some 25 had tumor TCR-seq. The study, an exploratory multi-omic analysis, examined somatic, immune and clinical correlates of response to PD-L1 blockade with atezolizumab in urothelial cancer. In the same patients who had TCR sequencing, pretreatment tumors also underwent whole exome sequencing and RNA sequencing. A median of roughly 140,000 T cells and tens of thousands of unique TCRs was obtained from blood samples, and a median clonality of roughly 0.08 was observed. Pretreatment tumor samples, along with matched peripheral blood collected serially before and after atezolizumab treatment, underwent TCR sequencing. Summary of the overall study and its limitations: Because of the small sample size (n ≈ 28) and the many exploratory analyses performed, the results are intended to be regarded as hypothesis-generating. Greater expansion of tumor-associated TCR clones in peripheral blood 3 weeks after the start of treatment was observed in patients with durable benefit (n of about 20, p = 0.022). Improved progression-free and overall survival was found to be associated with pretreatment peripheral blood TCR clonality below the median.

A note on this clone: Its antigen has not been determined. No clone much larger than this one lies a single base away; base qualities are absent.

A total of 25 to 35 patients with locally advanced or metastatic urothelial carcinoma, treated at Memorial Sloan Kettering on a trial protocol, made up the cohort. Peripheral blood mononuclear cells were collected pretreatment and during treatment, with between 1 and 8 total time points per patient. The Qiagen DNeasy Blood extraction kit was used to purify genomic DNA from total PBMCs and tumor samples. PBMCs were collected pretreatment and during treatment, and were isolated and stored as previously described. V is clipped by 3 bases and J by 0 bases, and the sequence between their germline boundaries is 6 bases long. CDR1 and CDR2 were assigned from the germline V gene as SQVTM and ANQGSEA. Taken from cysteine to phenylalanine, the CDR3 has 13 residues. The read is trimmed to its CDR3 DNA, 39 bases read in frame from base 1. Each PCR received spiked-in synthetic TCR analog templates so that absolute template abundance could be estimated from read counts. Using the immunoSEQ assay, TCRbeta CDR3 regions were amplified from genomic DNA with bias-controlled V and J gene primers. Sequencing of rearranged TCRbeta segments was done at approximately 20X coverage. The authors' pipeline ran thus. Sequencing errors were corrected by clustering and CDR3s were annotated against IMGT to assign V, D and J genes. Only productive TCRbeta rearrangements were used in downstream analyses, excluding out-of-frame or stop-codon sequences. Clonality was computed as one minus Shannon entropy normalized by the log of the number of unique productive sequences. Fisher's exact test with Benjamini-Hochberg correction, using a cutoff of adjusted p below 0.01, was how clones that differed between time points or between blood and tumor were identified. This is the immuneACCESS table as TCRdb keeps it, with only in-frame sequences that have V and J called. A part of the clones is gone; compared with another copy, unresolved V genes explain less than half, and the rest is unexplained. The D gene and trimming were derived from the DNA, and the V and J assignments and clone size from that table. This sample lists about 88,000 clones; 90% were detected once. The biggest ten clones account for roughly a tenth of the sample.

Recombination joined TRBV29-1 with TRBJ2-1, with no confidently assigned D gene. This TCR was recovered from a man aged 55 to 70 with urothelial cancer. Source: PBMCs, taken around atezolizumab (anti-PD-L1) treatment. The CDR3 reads CSVDPYSYNEQFF. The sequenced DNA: TGCAGCGTTGACCCCTACTCCTACAATGAGCAGTTCTTC.